The clone carrying this TCR beta chain was observed a few times. What it binds is unknown. This record comes from a study of T-cell memory formation after mild COVID-19. Study outcomes and limitations: Clones which contracted sat mainly in CM and EM if CD4+, and in EMRA if CD8+.

One entry per CDR3 protein results from TCRdb running MiXCR on the 5' RACE reads. The sample contains around 250,000 distinct CDR3 sequences, roughly 15% of which appear only once. This CDR3 comprises 17 residues. The germline CDR1 and CDR2 sequences are MNHEY and SVGEGT. Trimming pared 3 bases from V and 0 bases from J, leaving 14 bases between. The sample consisted of PBMCs or a T cell subset sorted from them (not recorded which). The chain links TRBV6-2 or TRBV6-3 to TRBJ2-2; D is ambiguous. The sequence was collected from a man younger than 30 who had mild COVID-19 (a few samples of this study predate the infection). Cell type and time point are not known. This chain's CDR3 is CASSYPLLTTNTGELFF. As DNA, the CDR3 is TGTGCCAGCAGTTATCCCCTCCTAACAACGAACACCGGGGAGCTGTTTTTT.